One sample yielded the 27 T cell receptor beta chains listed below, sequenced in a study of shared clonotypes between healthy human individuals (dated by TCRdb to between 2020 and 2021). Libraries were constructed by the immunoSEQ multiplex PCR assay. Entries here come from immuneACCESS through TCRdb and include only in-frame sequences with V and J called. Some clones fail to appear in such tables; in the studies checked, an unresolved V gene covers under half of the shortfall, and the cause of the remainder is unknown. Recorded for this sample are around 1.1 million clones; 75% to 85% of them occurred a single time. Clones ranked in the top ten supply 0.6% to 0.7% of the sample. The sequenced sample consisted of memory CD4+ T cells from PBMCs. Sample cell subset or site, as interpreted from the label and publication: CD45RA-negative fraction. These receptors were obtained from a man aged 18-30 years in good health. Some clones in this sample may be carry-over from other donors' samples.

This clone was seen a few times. CDR3 region: CASTENQGYNEQFF. The CDR3 DNA reads as TGTGCCAGCACCGAAAATCAGGGATACAATGAGCAGTTCTTC. V gene TRBV7-9 combines with J gene TRBJ2-1; tentative D call: TRBD1 (5 bases). Trimming stripped 7 bases from V and 4 bases from J, with 14 bases between. Germline CDR1 is SEHNR and CDR2 is FQNEAQ (reference sequence). This CDR3 contains 14 residues.

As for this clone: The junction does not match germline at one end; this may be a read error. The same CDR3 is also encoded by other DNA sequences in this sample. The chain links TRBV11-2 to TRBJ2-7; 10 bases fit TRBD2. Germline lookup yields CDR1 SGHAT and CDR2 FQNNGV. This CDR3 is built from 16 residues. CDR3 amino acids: CASSALGTSAHGVQYF. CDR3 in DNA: TGCGCCAGCAGCGCCCTTGGGACTAGCGCTCATGGCGTGCAGTACTTC.

CDR3 sequence reads: CASSRGGEAGELFF. The CDR3 region has the DNA TGTGCCAGCAGCAGGGGAGGGGAAGCCGGGGAGCTGTTTTTT. This chain uses TRBV6-4 with TRBJ2-2; possible D gene TRBD2, 7 bases. Per the germline V gene, CDR1 is MRHNA and CDR2 is SNTAGT. The CDR3 covers 14 residues. Between the trimmed V and J ends, which lost 6 bases and 6 bases, there was a span of 14 bases.

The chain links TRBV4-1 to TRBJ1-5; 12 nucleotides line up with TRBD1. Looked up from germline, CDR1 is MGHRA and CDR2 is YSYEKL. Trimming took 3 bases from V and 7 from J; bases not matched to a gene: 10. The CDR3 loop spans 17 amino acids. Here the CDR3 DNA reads TGCGCCAGCAGCCAGGAGGCTTATGGGACAGGGGGCCAGCCCCAGCATTTT. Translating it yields CASSQEAYGTGGQPQHF.

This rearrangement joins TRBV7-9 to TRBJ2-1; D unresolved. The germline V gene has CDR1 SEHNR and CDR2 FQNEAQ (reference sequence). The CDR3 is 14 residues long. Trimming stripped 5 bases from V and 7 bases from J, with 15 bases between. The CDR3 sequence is CASSLSAAWNEQFF. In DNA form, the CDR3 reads TGTGCCAGCAGCCTCTCAGCCGCGTGGAATGAGCAGTTCTTC.

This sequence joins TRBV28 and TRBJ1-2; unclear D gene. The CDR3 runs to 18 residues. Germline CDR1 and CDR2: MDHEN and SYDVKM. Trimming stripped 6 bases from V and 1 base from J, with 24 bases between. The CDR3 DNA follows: TGTGCCAGCAGCCCTACCCATGGCAGACCCCACGATAACTATGGCTACACCTTC. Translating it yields CASSPTHGRPHDNYGYTF.

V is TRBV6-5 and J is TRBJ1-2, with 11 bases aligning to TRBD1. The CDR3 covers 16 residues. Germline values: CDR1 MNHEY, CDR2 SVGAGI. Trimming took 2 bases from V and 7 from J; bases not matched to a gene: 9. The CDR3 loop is CASSYGEDRGQSGYTF. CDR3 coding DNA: TGTGCCAGCAGTTACGGGGAGGACAGGGGGCAAAGTGGCTACACCTTC.

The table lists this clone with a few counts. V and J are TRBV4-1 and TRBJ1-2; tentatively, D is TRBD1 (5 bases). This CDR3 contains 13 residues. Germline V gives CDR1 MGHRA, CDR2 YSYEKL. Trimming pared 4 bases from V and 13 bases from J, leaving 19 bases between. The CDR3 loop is CASSPSARDGGTF. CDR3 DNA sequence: TGCGCCAGCAGCCCCTCCGCCAGGGATGGGGGCACCTTC.

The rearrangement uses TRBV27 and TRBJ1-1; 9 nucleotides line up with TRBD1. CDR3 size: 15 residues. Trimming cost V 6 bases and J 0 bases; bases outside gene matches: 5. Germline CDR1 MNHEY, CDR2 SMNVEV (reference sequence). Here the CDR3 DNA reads TGTGCCAGCAGACTACAGGGGGCGGTGAACACTGAAGCTTTCTTT. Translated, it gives CASRLQGAVNTEAFF.

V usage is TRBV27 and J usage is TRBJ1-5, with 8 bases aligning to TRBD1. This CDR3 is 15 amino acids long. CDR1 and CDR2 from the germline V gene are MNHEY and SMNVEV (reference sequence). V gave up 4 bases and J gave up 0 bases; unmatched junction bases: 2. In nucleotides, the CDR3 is TGTGCCAGCAGTTCGGGGACAGGTAGCAATCAGCCCCAGCATTTT. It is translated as CASSSGTGSNQPQHF.

The CDR3 loop is CASSPRGSGLYNEQFF. The CDR3 nucleotides are TGTGCCAGCAGCCCTCGGGGTAGCGGATTATACAATGAGCAGTTCTTC. The V call is TRBV5-4, the J call TRBJ2-1; possibly TRBD2 for D (6 bases). The CDR3 spans 16 residues. The ends were cut back, 4 bases at V and 4 bases at J, with 18 bases in the middle. CDR1 and CDR2 from the germline V gene are SGHNT and YYREEE (reference sequence). The entire variable domain, with the rest obtained from reference TRBV5-4 and TRBJ2-1, is as follows: ETGVTQSPTHLIKTRGQQVTLRCSSQSGHNTVSWYQQALGQGPQFIFQYYREEENGRGNFPPRFSGLQFPNYSSELNVNALELDDSALYLCASSPRGSGLYNEQFFGPGTRLTVL.

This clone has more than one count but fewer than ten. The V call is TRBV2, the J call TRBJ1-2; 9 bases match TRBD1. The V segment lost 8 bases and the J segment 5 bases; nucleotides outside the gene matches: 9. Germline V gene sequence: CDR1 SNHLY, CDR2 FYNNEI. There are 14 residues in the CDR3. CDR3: CASGGTGNGYGYTF. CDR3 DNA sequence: TGTGCCAGCGGGGGGACAGGGAATGGATATGGCTACACCTTC.

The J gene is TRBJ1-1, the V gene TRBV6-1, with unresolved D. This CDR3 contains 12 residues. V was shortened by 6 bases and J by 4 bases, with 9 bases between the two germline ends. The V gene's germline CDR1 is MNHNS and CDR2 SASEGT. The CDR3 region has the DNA TGTGCCAGCAGCGTCTGGGGCACTGAAGCTTTCTTT. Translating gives CASSVWGTEAFF.

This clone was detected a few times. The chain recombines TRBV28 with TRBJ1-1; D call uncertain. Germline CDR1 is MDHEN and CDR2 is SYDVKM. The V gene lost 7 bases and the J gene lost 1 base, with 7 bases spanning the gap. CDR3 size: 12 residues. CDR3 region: CASKDANTEAFF. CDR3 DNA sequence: TGTGCCAGCAAAGACGCGAACACTGAAGCTTTCTTT.

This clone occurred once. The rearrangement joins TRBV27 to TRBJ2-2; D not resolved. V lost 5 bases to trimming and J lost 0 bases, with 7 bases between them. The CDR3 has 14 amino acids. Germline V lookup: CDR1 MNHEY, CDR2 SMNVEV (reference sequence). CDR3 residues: CASSPLTNTGELFF. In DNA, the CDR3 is TGTGCCAGCAGTCCCCTGACGAACACCGGGGAGCTGTTTTTT.

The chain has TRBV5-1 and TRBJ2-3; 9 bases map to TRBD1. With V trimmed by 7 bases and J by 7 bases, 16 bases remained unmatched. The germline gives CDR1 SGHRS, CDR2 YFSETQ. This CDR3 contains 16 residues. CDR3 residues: CASDPGTGFSFNTQYF. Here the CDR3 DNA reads TGCGCCAGCGACCCCGGGACAGGGTTTTCCTTTAATACGCAGTATTTT.

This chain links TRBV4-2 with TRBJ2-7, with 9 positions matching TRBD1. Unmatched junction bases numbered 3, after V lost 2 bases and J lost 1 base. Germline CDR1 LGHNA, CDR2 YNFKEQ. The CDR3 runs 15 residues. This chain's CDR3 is CASSQSDRGSYEQYF. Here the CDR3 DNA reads TGTGCCAGCAGCCAATCCGACAGGGGGTCCTACGAGCAGTACTTC.

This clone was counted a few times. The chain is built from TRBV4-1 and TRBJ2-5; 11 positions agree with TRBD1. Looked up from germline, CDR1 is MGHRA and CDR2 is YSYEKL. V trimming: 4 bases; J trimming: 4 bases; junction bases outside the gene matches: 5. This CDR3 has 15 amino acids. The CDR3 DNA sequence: TGCGCCAGCAGCCCGCCGGACAGGGGGCCAGAGACCCAGTACTTC. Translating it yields CASSPPDRGPETQYF.

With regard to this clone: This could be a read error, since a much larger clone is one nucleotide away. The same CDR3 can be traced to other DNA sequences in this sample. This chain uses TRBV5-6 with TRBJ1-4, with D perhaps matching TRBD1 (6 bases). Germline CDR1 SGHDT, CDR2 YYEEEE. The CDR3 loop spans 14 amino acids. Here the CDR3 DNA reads TGCGCCAGCAGCTTAGGGGGTAGGGGTGAAAAACTGTTTTTT. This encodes CASSLGGRGEKLFF.

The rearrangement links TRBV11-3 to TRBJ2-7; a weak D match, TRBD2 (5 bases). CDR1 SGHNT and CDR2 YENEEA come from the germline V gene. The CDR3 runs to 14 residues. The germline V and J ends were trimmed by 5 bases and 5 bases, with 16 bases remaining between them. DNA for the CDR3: TGTGCCAGCAGCCAAGATAGTTTTAGCGACGAGCAGTACTTC. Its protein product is CASSQDSFSDEQYF.

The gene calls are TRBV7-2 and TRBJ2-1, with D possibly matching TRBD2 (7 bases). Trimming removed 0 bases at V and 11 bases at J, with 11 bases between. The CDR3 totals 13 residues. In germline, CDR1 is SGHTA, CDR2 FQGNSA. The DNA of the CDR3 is TGTGCCAGCAGCTTAGCGGGCGGGGGCCAGCAGTTCTTC. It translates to CASSLAGGGQQFF.

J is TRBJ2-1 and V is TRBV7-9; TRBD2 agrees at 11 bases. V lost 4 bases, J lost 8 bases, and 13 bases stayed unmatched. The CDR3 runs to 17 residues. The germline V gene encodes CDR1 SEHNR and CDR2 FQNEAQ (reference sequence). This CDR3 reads CASSSELGSGRADEQFF. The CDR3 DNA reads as TGTGCCAGCAGCTCCGAGTTAGGTAGCGGGAGGGCGGATGAGCAGTTCTTC.

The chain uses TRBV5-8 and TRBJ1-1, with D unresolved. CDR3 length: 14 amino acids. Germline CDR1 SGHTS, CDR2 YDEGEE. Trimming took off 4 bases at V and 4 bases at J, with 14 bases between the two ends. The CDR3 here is CASSIRSYGTEAFF. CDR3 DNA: TGTGCCAGCAGCATACGGTCTTATGGCACTGAAGCTTTCTTT.

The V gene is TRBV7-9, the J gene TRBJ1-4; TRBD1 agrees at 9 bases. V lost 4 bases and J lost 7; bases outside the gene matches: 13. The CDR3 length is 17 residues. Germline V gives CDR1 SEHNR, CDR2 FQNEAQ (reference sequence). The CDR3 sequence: CASSSTFGTGFAEKLFF. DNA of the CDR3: TGTGCCAGCAGCTCCACCTTCGGGACAGGGTTTGCTGAAAAACTGTTTTTT.

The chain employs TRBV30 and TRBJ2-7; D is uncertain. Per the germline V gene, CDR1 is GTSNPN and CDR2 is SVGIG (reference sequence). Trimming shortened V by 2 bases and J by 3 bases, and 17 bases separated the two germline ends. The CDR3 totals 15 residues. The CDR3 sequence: CAWSLFGRTRYEQYF. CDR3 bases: TGTGCCTGGAGTTTGTTTGGCAGAACCCGCTACGAGCAGTACTTC.

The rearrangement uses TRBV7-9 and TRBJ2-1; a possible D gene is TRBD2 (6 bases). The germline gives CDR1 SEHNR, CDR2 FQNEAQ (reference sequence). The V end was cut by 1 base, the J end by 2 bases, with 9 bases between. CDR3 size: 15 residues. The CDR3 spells CASSLVSGPYNEQFF. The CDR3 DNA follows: TGTGCCAGCAGCTTAGTTAGCGGACCCTACAATGAGCAGTTCTTC.

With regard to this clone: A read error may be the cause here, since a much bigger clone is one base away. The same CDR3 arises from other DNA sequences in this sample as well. The chain's CDR3 is CASSLETGGNTEAFF. The CDR3 nucleotides read TGTGCCAGCAGCTTAGAGACAGGGGGTAACACCGAAGCTTTCTTT. V usage is TRBV7-9 and J usage is TRBJ1-1; TRBD1 matches 9 bases. This CDR3 has 15 amino acids. Germline V CDR1 and CDR2: SEHNR, FQNEAQ (reference sequence).